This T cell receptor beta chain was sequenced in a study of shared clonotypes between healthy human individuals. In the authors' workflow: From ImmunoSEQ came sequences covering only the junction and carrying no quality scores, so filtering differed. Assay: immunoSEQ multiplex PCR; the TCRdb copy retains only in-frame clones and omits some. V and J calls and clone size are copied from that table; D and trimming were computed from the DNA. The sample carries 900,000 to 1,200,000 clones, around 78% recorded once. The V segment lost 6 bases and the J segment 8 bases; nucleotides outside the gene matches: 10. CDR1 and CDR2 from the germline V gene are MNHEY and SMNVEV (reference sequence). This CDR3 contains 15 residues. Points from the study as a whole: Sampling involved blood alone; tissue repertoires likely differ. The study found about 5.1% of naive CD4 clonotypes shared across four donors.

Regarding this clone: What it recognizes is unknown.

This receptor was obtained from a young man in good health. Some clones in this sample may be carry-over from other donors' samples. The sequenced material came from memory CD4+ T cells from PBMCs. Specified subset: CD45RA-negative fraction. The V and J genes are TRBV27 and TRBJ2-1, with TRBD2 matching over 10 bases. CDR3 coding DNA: TGTGCCAGCAGCCTAAGCGGGAGGGCCAGGGATGAGCAGTTCTTC. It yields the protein CASSLSGRARDEQFF.